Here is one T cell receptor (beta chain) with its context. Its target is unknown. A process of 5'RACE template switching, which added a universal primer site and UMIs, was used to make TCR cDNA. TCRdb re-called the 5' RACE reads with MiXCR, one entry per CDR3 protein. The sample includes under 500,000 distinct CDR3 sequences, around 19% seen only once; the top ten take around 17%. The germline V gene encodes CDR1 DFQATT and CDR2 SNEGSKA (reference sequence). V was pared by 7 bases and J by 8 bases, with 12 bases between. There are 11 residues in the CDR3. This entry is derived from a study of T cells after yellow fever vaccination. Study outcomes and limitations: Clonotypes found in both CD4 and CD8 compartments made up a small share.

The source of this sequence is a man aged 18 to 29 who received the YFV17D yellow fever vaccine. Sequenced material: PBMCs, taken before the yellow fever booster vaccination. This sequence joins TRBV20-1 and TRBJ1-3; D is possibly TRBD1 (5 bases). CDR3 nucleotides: TGCAGTGTAATCAGGGTAGACACCATATATTTT. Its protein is CSVIRVDTIYF.